A single sample is the source of the 7 T cell receptor beta chains below, sequenced in a study of cytomegalovirus exposure and HLA in healthy donors. Primers: 60 Vbeta forward and 13 Jbeta reverse. Sequencing was performed with immunoSEQ multiplex PCR; in TCRdb, only in-frame clones are kept and a portion is missing. This sample has around 140,000 clones, with approximately 80% found just once. Sequencing input: PBMCs. The receptors come from a man between 35 and 55 years old in good health and CMV-seronegative.

This clone is a singleton in its sample. V and J are TRBV2 and TRBJ2-7, with a possible D match to TRBD1 (7 bases). The CDR3 sequence is 13 residues long. Germline CDR1 reads SNHLY; CDR2 reads FYNNEI. V lost 6 bases, J lost 3 bases, and 12 bases lay in between. CDR3 loop: CASRFQGGYEQYF. The CDR3 bases are TGTGCCAGCAGATTTCAGGGGGGCTACGAGCAGTACTTC.

The chain joins TRBV6-6 to TRBJ1-2; TRBD1 might be the D (5 bases). Germline CDR1 is MNHNY and CDR2 is SVGAGI (reference sequence). Trimming stripped 2 bases from V and 4 bases from J, with 14 bases between. The CDR3 has 15 residues. The CDR3 region is CASSYAQEGFYGYTF. In DNA, the CDR3 is TGTGCCAGCAGTTACGCCCAGGAGGGGTTCTATGGCTACACCTTC.

This chain connects TRBV14 to TRBJ1-6; 8 positions agree with TRBD1. The CDR3 sequence is 18 residues long. Germline V gene lookup returns CDR1 SGHDN and CDR2 FVKESK. J gave up 7 bases and V 1 base, and 12 bases lay outside the gene matches. CDR3 nucleotides: TGTGCCAGCAGCCAAGGACAGACAGGGGTTCAGAGAAATTCACCCCTCCACTTT. As protein: CASSQGQTGVQRNSPLHF.

The chain carries TRBV19 and TRBJ1-1; 8 nucleotides line up with TRBD1. This CDR3 region has 16 residues. The germline V gene has CDR1 LNHDA and CDR2 SQIVND (reference sequence). The J segment lost 2 bases and the V segment lost 6 bases, leaving 11 bases of the junction unmatched. The CDR3 bases are TGTGCCAGTAGCACCAATCCAGGGGGCTCTAACACTGAAGCTTTCTTT. It encodes CASSTNPGGSNTEAFF. The full variable domain, its missing parts supplied by reference TRBV19 and TRBJ1-1, is DGGITQSPKYLFRKEGQNVTLSCEQNLNHDAMYWYRQDPGQGLRLIYYSQIVNDFQKGDIAEGYSVSREKKESFPLTVTSAQKNPTAFYLCASSTNPGGSNTEAFFGQGTRLTVV.

This clone has only one observation. The gene calls are TRBV15 and TRBJ1-6, with D hard to call. V shed 1 base and J shed 6 bases, with 7 bases lying between them. The CDR3 consists of 14 residues. Germline CDR1 reads LNHNV; CDR2 reads YYDKDF (reference sequence). The CDR3 here is CATSRGEANSPLHF. CDR3 DNA: TGTGCCACCAGCAGAGGGGAGGCTAATTCACCCCTCCACTTT.

This clone was observed a handful of times. V is TRBV29-1 and J is TRBJ1-1; 7 bases align to TRBD1. V lost 6 bases and J lost 1; bases outside the gene matches: 5. Germline V gene data show CDR1 as SQVTM and CDR2 as ANQGSEA. The CDR3 is 13 residues long. The CDR3 nucleotides read TGCAGCGTCCCCCGGACAGGGAACACTGAAGCTTTCTTT. Encoded protein: CSVPRTGNTEAFF. The variable domain in full, completed from reference TRBV29-1 and TRBJ1-1, reads SAVISQKPSRDICQRGTSLTIQCQVDSQVTMMFWYRQQPGQSLTLIATANQGSEATYESGFVIDKFPISRPNLTFSTLTVSNMSPEDSSIYLCSVPRTGNTEAFFGQGTRLTVV.

This clone was detected only once. The V call is TRBV5-1, the J call TRBJ1-1; unclear D gene. This CDR3 is built from 14 residues. The V gene lost 4 bases and the J gene lost 4 bases, with 14 bases spanning the gap. The germline V gene has CDR1 SGHRS and CDR2 YFSETQ. CDR3 amino acids: CASSGGISPTEAFF. The CDR3, as DNA: TGCGCCAGCAGCGGAGGCATTTCCCCCACTGAAGCTTTCTTT.